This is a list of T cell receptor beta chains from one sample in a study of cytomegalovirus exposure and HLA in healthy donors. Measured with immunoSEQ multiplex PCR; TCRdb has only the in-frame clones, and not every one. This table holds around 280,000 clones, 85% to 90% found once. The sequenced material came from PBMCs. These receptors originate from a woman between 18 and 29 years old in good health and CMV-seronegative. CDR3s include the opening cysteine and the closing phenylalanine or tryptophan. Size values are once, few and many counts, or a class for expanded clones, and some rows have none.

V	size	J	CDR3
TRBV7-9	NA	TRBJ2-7	CSSSPVGLAYEQYF
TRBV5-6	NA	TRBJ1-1	CASSLGLGGNTEAFF
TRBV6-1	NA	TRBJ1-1	CASSLHLNTEAFF
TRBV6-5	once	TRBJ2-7	CASSSGGQTNTYEQYF
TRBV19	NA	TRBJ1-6	CASSTQVSNSPLHF
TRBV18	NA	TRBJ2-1	CASSPISAGGSSEEQFF
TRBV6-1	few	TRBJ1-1	CASSDQGSFSEAFF
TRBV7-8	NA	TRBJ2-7	CASSLASSYEQYF
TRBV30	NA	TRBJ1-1	CAWSAGVWVEAFF
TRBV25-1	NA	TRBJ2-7	CASKDSFYEQYF
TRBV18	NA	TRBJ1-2	CASSPLQGGGYTF